This T cell receptor beta chain was captured by sequencing in a study of blood T cell repertoires in COVID-19. Across the study: Samples of COVID-19 (acute and convalescent) were obtained from the United States, Italy and Spain.

This clone was found a few times. V lost 6 bases, J lost 4 bases, and 19 bases lay in between. The germline V gene has CDR1 SGHKS and CDR2 YYEKEE (reference sequence). The CDR3 spans 16 residues. Authors' analysis steps: Reference gene primers were amplified, and this amplification served to estimate nucleated cell counts. Here immunoSEQ multiplex PCR was the method, and the copy in TCRdb shows in-frame clones only, minus some. For V, J and clone size, that table is used; D and trimming come from the DNA. The sample consists of hundreds of thousands of clones, 70% to 75% of them appearing once. Sequenced: peripheral blood. The genes are TRBV5-5 and TRBJ2-2, with D possibly matching TRBD2 (6 bases). The origin of this receptor is a woman older than 75 with acute or convalescent COVID-19. CDR3 in DNA: TGTGCCAGCACCTCGAGGGGCGCGGGAATCACCGGGGAGCTGTTTTTT. It encodes CASTSRGAGITGELFF. Together with reference TRBV5-5 and TRBJ2-2, the CDR3 gives the full variable domain: DAGVTQSPTHLIKTRGQQVTLRCSPISGHKSVSWYQQVLGQGPQFIFQYYEKEERGRGNFPDRFSARQFPNYSSELNVNALLLGDSALYLCASTSRGAGITGELFFGEGSRLTVL.